The present T cell receptor beta chain was sequenced within a study of response to subunit inactivated influenza vaccine (dated by TCRdb to between 2017 and 2018). Background for the entire study: Deep quantitative T cell receptor repertoire profiling was used in the study to track responses to a trivalent subunit inactivated influenza vaccine. The investigation overall reported the following: It was suggested by the authors that each seasonal influenza vaccination may recruit only a limited number of new T cells.

Only a few counts were recorded for this clonotype. Its specific antigen is unknown. Within one base of it there is no much larger clone, and no base qualities were kept. The method was RT-PCR. Instrument on record: Illumina HiSeq 2500. TCRdb reworked the public reads: Q25 trimming with fastp, MiXCR clone assembly, productive beta chains retained. Each CDR3 protein gets just one entry, which takes the most common genes and DNA from the rows behind it. The sample contains 490,000 or so distinct CDR3 sequences, approximately 7.6% of them found a single time. In total, the top ten clones hold roughly 13% of the sample. Taken from cysteine to phenylalanine, the CDR3 has 13 residues. Only the CDR3 DNA stays, 39 bases, in frame from base 1. Between the V and J ends, shortened by 10 bases and 4 bases respectively, the junction contains 14 bases. In the germline V gene (reference sequence), CDR1 corresponds to LNHDA and CDR2 to SQIVND.

The TCR sequence derives from a man aged 45 to 75 who received an inactivated influenza vaccine. Donor details come from another sample of the same person, matched by shared clones. This sample comprised PBMCs from blood, obtained less than 30 months after vaccination. The chain couples TRBV19 to TRBJ1-5, and possibly TRBD1, on 6 matching bases. The DNA sequence is given as TGTGCCACCGCAGGGGCAGGGAATCAGCCCCAGCATTTT. The resulting protein is CATAGAGNQPQHF.